This T cell receptor beta chain was sequenced during a study of T cells in Graves' hyperthyroidism and ophthalmopathy. This clonotype has a handful of counts. The antigen remains undetermined. Study conclusions and caveats: Blood also showed most of the thyroid clonotypes that were expanded above 0.001.

TCR beta CDR3 regions were amplified from RNA. The TCR CDR3 first-round RT-PCR relied on the HTBI primer set. TCRdb independently ran MiXCR on the multiplex PCR reads; one entry per CDR3 protein. The sample has about 380,000 distinct CDR3 sequences, about a fifth seen once. The source material was blood. The TCR was taken from a young man with Graves' ophthalmopathy.

CDR3 in amino acids: CASSLSTGNPTIYF. The CDR3 DNA reads TGTGCCAGCAGTTTATCGACAGGGAACCCCACCATATATTTT. The rearrangement links TRBV27 to TRBJ1-3; 7 nucleotides match TRBD1. Germline trimming cut 0 bases from V and 9 bases from J; bases unmatched to any gene: 5. The CDR3 runs to 14 residues. CDR1 is MNHEY and CDR2 is SMNVEV in the germline V gene (reference sequence).